This T cell receptor (beta chain) derives from a study of blood T cells in healthy people across ages. Study results and caveats: Unsorted PBMCs ruled out conclusive naive versus antigen-experienced comparison. Long-lived donors exceeded aged donors in naive CD4+ cells and diversity.

A second about 6 to 12 cycle PCR used barcoded and J-beta primers. TCRdb called the 5' RACE reads again in MiXCR, with one record for every CDR3 protein. In the table there are 1.5 million to 1.9 million distinct CDR3 sequences, roughly 43% of which are singletons. The junction had 7 bases not matched to a gene; V was cut back by 4 bases and J by 7 bases. The CDR3 extends over 14 amino acids. Germline assignment: CDR1 LNHNV and CDR2 YYDKDF (reference sequence). This clonotype was detected a few times. The target antigen is unknown. The sequenced sample consisted of blood. The gene calls are TRBV15 and TRBJ1-2; 9 bases match TRBD1. The receptor was isolated from a woman younger than 35 in good health. The CDR3 region has the DNA TGTGCCACCAGCAATACAGGGGGCGCGGGTGGCTACACCTTC. Its protein is CATSNTGGAGGYTF. Looking up the rest from reference TRBV15 and TRBJ1-2 gives the full variable domain: DAMVIQNPRYQVTQFGKPVTLSCSQTLNHNVMYWYQQKSSQAPKLLFHYYDKDFNNEADTPDNFQSRRPNTSFCFLDIRSPGLGDTAMYLCATSNTGGAGGYTFGSGTRLTVV.